Following are 27 T cell receptor beta chains from one sample sequenced in a study of CD8+CD57+ T cells in acquired aplastic anemia (dated by TCRdb to the late 2010s). Sequencing instrument: Illumina HiSeq 2000. TCR beta VDJ combination and CDR3 sequence profiling used genomic DNA as the template. TCRdb itself trimmed the public reads at Q25 with fastp, ran MiXCR and retained productive beta chains. Rows with a matching CDR3 protein are joined into one entry that keeps the most common DNA and genes. The sample contains about 180,000 distinct CDR3 sequences, roughly 65% of them found a single time. The top ten constitute approximately 40% of the sample. Flow cytometry had shown CD8+CD57+ cell expansion in the patients selected for sequencing. Sequencing was carried out using sorted CD4+, CD8+, or CD8+CD57+ T cells (not recorded which) from PBMCs. These receptors all come from a human donor with aplastic anemia.

This clonotype was picked up many times. The genes are TRBV5-1 and TRBJ2-7, with a weak D call TRBD1 (6 bases). V lost 2 bases, J lost 7 bases, and 13 bases lay in between. The germline V gene encodes CDR1 SGHRS and CDR2 YFSETQ. This CDR3 has 13 residues. The CDR3, as DNA: TGCGCCAGCAGCTTCGTGGGGGCGCGAGAGCAGTACTTC. Amino acids: CASSFVGAREQYF.

V and J are TRBV7-8 and TRBJ2-7; D is uncertain. Between the trimmed V and J ends, which lost 5 bases and 2 bases, there was a span of 7 bases. The V gene's germline CDR1 is SGHVS and CDR2 FQNEAQ. The CDR3 is 12 residues long. CDR3 DNA: TGTGCCAGCAGCCAAGACCCCTACGAGCAGTACTTC. This gives the protein CASSQDPYEQYF.

The chain links TRBV20-1 to TRBJ2-5, with TRBD2 matching over 7 bases. Germline values: CDR1 DFQATT, CDR2 SNEGSKA (reference sequence). V trimming: 3 bases; J trimming: 5 bases; junction bases outside the gene matches: 9. The CDR3 runs 14 residues. CDR3: CSARGGTSMETQYF. DNA for the CDR3: TGCAGTGCTAGGGGGGGGACTTCTATGGAGACCCAGTACTTC.

The chain has TRBV19 and TRBJ1-6, with 7 bases lining up with TRBD1. Unmatched junction bases numbered 12, after V lost 3 bases and J lost 7 bases. Germline V gene lookup returns CDR1 LNHDA and CDR2 SQIVND (reference sequence). The CDR3 is made up of 17 amino acids. Written as DNA, the CDR3 is TGTGCCAGTAGTATTTCGGGGGCCAGGGGGATGAATTCACCCCTCCACTTT. This encodes CASSISGARGMNSPLHF.

The chain is built from TRBV10-3 and TRBJ2-5; perhaps TRBD1 as D (6 bases). V was shortened by 6 bases and J by 4 bases, with 15 bases between the two germline ends. The CDR3 runs to 14 residues. CDR1 is ENHRY and CDR2 is SYGVKD in the germline V gene. The CDR3 coding sequence is TGTGCCATCAGACGGGACAAGAGCCGAGAGACCCAGTACTTC. Its protein is CAIRRDKSRETQYF.

CDR3 region: CSARGPAQETQYF. For the CDR3, the DNA is TGCAGTGCTAGAGGTCCCGCCCAAGAGACCCAGTACTTC. The V call is TRBV20-1, the J call TRBJ2-5, with D unresolved. V gave up 1 base and J gave up 1 base, with 7 bases separating them. The CDR3 has 13 residues. Per germline, CDR1 DFQATT and CDR2 SNEGSKA (reference sequence).

The V and J genes are TRBV4-1 and TRBJ2-7, with D perhaps given as TRBD1 or TRBD2 (6 bases each). The CDR3 covers 15 residues. Germline V CDR1 and CDR2: MGHRA, YSYEKL. The germline V and J ends were trimmed by 0 bases and 5 bases, with 14 bases remaining between them. The CDR3 nucleotides read TGCGCCAGCAGCCAAGATCCGCGCCGGGGGCACGAGCAGTACTTC. This translates into CASSQDPRRGHEQYF.

This clonotype was seen just once. Written as DNA, the CDR3 is TGTGCCAGCAGCTTAGCAACCCGACAGGGATATGGCTACACCTTC. This sequence encodes CASSLATRQGYGYTF. The rearrangement uses TRBV7-2 and TRBJ1-2, with TRBD1 identical over 7 bases. The CDR3 totals 15 residues. The V gene end was trimmed by 0 bases and the J gene end by 5 bases; junction bases not matched to a gene: 6. Per germline, CDR1 SGHTA and CDR2 FQGNSA.

This clonotype was observed once. The chain is built from TRBV9 and TRBJ2-7; D gene uncertain. Trimming shortened V by 3 bases and J by 3 bases, and 7 bases separated the two germline ends. From germline, CDR1 is SGDLS and CDR2 YYNGEE. The CDR3 has 12 amino acids. The CDR3 bases are TGTGCCAGCAGCGGCAGGAACTACGAGCAGTACTTC. Protein: CASSGRNYEQYF.

J is TRBJ1-2 and V is TRBV10-3; D is possibly TRBD1 (5 bases). CDR1 and CDR2 (germline): ENHRY, SYGVKD. Trimming shortened V by 0 bases and J by 2 bases, and 7 bases separated the two germline ends. The CDR3 extends over 14 amino acids. The CDR3 sequence: CAISESGTNYGYTF. The CDR3 bases are TGTGCCATCAGTGAGTCAGGGACCAACTATGGCTACACCTTC.

This chain joins TRBV4-1 and TRBJ2-7; D not certain. This CDR3 has 14 amino acids. With 1 base removed from V and 4 bases from J, the gap between germline ends came to 11 bases. The germline V gene has CDR1 MGHRA and CDR2 YSYEKL. CDR3 DNA sequence: TGCGCCAGCAGCCAAGTCGAGGAAGCGTACGAGCAGTACTTC. Protein product: CASSQVEEAYEQYF.

This clonotype was seen once. The chain employs TRBV20-1 and TRBJ2-2, with 8 bases matching TRBD2. The CDR3 has 15 residues. Per the germline V gene, CDR1 is DFQATT and CDR2 is SNEGSKA (reference sequence). J gave up 4 bases and V 6 bases, and 10 bases lay outside the gene matches. In nucleotides, the CDR3 is TGCAGTGCCACGGGAGGGCGTTTGGGCACCGGGGAGCTGTTTTTT. Protein sequence: CSATGGRLGTGELFF.

This chain joins TRBV29-1 and TRBJ2-2; D is perhaps TRBD1 (5 bases). Trimming left V 5 bases short and J 5 bases short, with 12 bases between. Germline CDR1 is SQVTM and CDR2 is ANQGSEA. The CDR3 is 13 residues long. The CDR3: CSVLQGTTGELFF. CDR3 bases: TGCAGCGTTCTCCAGGGCACTACCGGGGAGCTGTTTTTT.

V gene TRBV9 combines with J gene TRBJ1-5; TRBD1 might be the D (5 bases). Trimming pared 0 bases from V and 10 bases from J, leaving 17 bases between. This CDR3 has 15 amino acids. Germline CDR1 is SGDLS and CDR2 is YYNGEE. The CDR3 sequence is CASSVEGAENSPQHF. The CDR3 bases are TGTGCCAGCAGCGTAGAAGGGGCGGAGAATTCACCCCAGCATTTT.

This chain joins TRBV6-6 and TRBJ1-2; 9 positions match TRBD1. The germline CDR1 and CDR2 sequences are MNHNY and SVGAGI (reference sequence). This CDR3 has 13 amino acids. With 6 bases clipped from V and 8 bases from J, the junction kept 7 bases outside the gene matches. DNA for the CDR3: TGTGCCAGCAGCCAAGGACAGGGGAGAGGCTACACCTTC. Residues: CASSQGQGRGYTF.

This clonotype occurred many times. The CDR3 DNA reads as TGTGCCAGTAGTCGGACAGGGGGCGCAGTCATGAGCAATCAGCCCCAGCATTTT. Translated: CASSRTGGAVMSNQPQHF. The genes are TRBV19 and TRBJ1-5, with TRBD1 matching 11 bases. V lost 5 bases and J lost 1; bases outside the gene matches: 10. The CDR3 consists of 18 residues. Germline loops: CDR1 LNHDA, CDR2 SQIVND (reference sequence).

This clonotype was counted ten times or more. V is TRBV15 and J is TRBJ2-5; D call uncertain. Germline CDR1 LNHNV, CDR2 YYDKDF (reference sequence). Trimming pared 5 bases from V and 1 base from J, leaving 8 bases between. The CDR3 covers 13 residues. The CDR3 bases are TGTGCCACCAGCCTTGGGCTCCAAGAGACCCAGTACTTC. Translation gives CATSLGLQETQYF.

V usage is TRBV19 and J usage is TRBJ2-3; a weak D match, TRBD1 (6 bases). Germline loops: CDR1 LNHDA, CDR2 SQIVND (reference sequence). Trimming took 6 bases from V and 2 from J, leaving 18 bases between them. The CDR3 extends over 16 amino acids. CDR3 DNA sequence: TGTGCCAGTAGCAATAGAGGGGGTAGCGCCACAGATACGCAGTATTTT. This sequence encodes CASSNRGGSATDTQYF.

The chain couples TRBV7-2 to TRBJ1-1; D is undetermined. This CDR3 region has 12 residues. CDR1 and CDR2 from the germline V gene are SGHTA and FQGNSA. Trimming removed 10 bases from V and 5 bases from J, with 14 bases in between. CDR3 sequence reads: CAIGKGGTEAFF. The CDR3 region has the DNA TGTGCCATCGGAAAGGGCGGAACTGAAGCTTTCTTT.

This chain links TRBV2 with TRBJ1-6; 7 bases are shared with TRBD1. V lost 8 bases to trimming and J lost 5 bases; unmatched junction nucleotides: 6. CDR3 length equals 14 residues. Germline V gene sequence: CDR1 SNHLY, CDR2 FYNNEI. The CDR3 here is CASGSGTDNSPLHF. The CDR3 DNA reads TGTGCCAGCGGCTCCGGGACAGATAATTCACCCCTCCACTTT.

J is TRBJ2-5 and V is TRBV24-1; 10 bases match TRBD2. Germline trimming cut 11 bases from V and 1 base from J; bases unmatched to any gene: 12. This CDR3 is 16 amino acids long. Looked up from germline, CDR1 is KGHDR and CDR2 is SFDVKD. The DNA for the CDR3 is TGTGCCAGCAGACTTAGGACTAGCGGACTCCAAGAGACCCAGTACTTC. As protein: CASRLRTSGLQETQYF.

This sequence joins TRBV20-1 and TRBJ2-7, with no clear D. Germline CDR1 and CDR2: DFQATT and SNEGSKA (reference sequence). This CDR3 is built from 15 residues. Trimming pared 0 bases from V and 0 bases from J, leaving 12 bases between. Here the CDR3 reads CSARDDGQVSYEQYF. For the CDR3, the DNA is TGCAGTGCTAGAGATGACGGCCAGGTCTCCTACGAGCAGTACTTC.

The gene calls are TRBV6-1 and TRBJ2-1, with D tentatively TRBD2 (5 bases). The CDR3 runs to 11 residues. The germline V gene has CDR1 MNHNS and CDR2 SASEGT. V lost 10 bases and J 9 bases, leaving 13 bases between the germline ends. CDR3 in amino acids: CANTRGFEQFF. The CDR3 DNA sequence: TGTGCCAACACAAGAGGGTTTGAGCAGTTCTTC.

The rearrangement links TRBV10-3 to TRBJ1-5; tentatively, D is TRBD1 (6 bases). The CDR3 spans 14 residues. Germline V gene lookup returns CDR1 ENHRY and CDR2 SYGVKD. Trimming removed 6 bases at V and 2 bases at J, with 11 bases between. CDR3 nucleotide sequence: TGTGCCATCAGAGGCGCAGGGGGCAATCAGCCCCAGCATTTT. Its translation is CAIRGAGGNQPQHF.

The chain recombines TRBV12-3 or TRBV12-4 with TRBJ2-5; a possible D gene is TRBD2 (5 bases). This CDR3 has 16 amino acids. Trimming cost V 2 bases and J 0 bases, with 13 bases left between them. CDR3 nucleotide sequence: TGTGCCAGCAGTTTAAGTAGCAGAGCGGACCAAGAGACCCAGTACTTC. This gives the protein CASSLSSRADQETQYF.

V usage is TRBV6-4 and J usage is TRBJ2-4; 7 bases line up with TRBD1. Germline lookup yields CDR1 MRHNA and CDR2 SNTAGT. The CDR3 sequence is 16 residues long. V lost 6 bases, J lost 5 bases, and 13 bases stayed unmatched. CDR3 protein: CASSPYDRERENIQYF. CDR3 nucleotides: TGTGCCAGCAGCCCCTATGACAGGGAACGGGAAAACATTCAGTACTTC.

The chain combines TRBV6-1 with TRBJ2-3, with 7 bases aligning to TRBD2. In germline, CDR1 is MNHNS, CDR2 SASEGT. The CDR3 runs to 15 residues. V was clipped by 5 bases and J by 1 base; unmatched bases: 6. CDR3 coding DNA: TGTGCCAGCAGTCAGGAGGCGGGGGGCACAGATACGCAGTATTTT. This gives the protein CASSQEAGGTDTQYF.